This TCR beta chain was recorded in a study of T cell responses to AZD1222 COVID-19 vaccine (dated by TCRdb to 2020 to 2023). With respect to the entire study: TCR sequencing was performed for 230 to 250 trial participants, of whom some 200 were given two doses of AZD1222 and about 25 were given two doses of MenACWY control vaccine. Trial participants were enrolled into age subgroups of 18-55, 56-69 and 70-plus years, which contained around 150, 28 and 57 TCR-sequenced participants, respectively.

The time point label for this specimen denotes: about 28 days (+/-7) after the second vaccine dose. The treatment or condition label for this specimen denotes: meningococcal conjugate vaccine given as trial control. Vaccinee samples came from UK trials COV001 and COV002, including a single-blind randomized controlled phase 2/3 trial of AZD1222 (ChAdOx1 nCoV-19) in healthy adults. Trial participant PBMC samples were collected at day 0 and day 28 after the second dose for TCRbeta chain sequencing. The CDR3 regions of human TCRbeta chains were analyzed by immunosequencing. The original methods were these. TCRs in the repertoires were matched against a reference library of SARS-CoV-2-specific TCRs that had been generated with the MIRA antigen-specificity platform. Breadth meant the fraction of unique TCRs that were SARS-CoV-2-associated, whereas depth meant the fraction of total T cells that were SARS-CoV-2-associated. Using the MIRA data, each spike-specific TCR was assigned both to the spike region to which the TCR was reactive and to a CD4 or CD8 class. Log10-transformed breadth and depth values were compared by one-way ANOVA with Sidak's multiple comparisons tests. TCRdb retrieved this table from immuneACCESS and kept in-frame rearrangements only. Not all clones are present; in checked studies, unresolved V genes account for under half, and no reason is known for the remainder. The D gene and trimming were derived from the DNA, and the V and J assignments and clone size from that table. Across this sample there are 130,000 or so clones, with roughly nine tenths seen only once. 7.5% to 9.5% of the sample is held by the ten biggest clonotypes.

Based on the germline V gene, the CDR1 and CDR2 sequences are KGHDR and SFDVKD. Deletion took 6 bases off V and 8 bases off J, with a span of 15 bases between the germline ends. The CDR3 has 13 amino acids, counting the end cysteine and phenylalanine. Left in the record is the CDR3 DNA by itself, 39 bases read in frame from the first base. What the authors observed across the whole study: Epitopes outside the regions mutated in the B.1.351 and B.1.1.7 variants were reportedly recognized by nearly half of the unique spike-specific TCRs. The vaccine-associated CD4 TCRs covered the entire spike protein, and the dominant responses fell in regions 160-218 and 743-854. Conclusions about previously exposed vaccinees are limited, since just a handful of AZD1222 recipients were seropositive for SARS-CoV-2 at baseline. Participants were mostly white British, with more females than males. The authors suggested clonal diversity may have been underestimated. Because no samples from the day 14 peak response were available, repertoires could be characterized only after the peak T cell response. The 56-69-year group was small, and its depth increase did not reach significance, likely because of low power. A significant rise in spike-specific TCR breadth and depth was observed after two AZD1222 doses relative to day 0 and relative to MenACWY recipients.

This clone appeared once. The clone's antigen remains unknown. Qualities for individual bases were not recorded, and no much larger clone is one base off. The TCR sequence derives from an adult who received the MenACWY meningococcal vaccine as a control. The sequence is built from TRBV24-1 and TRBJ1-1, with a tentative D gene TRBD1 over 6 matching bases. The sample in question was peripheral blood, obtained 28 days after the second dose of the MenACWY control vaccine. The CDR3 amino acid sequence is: CATSRSGTPEAFF. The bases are TGTGCCACCAGTCGATCCGGGACACCCGAAGCTTTCTTT.